The rows below give T cell receptor beta chains drawn from one sample of a study of blood T cell repertoires in COVID-19. TCRdb's table, derived via immunoSEQ multiplex PCR, lists solely in-frame clones and lacks some. The sample has fewer than 200,000 clones, over 80% seen once; the top ten hold around 1.6%. Sequenced sample: peripheral blood. All receptors derive from a woman between 50 and 59 years old with acute or convalescent COVID-19. Each CDR3 is given with its conserved first and last residue. D genes are given only for firm matches. The size entry is marked missing in some rows and otherwise reads once, few, many or a size class.

V	size	J	D	DNA	CDR3
TRBV11-1	-	TRBJ1-1	-	TGTGCCAGCAGCTTAGGAGGGTACCTCATGAACACTGAAGCTTTCTTT	CASSLGGYLMNTEAFF
TRBV24-1	-	TRBJ2-2	TRBD2	TGTGCCACCGCACGGGGGGGTACGAACACCGGGGAGCTGTTTTTT	CATARGGTNTGELFF
TRBV6-5	-	TRBJ1-1	-	TGTGCCAGCAGTTACGGGGGGGACACTGAAGCTTTCTTT	CASSYGGDTEAFF
TRBV27	-	TRBJ2-3	-	TGTGCCAGCAGACCGGAGAGGGAGCTCACAGATACGCAGTATTTT	CASRPERELTDTQYF
TRBV30	-	TRBJ1-5	-	TGTGCCTGGAGTGTACGGGGTGGGATAAATCAGCCCCAGCATTTT	CAWSVRGGINQPQHF
TRBV15	-	TRBJ2-1	TRBD2	TGTGCCACTAGGTCTAGCGGGAGCAATGAGCAGTTCTTC	CATRSSGSNEQFF
TRBV12-3/TRBV12-4	-	TRBJ1-1	-	TGTGCCAGCAGGCAACAGCAGAACACTGAAGCTTTCTTT	CASRQQQNTEAFF
TRBV2	-	TRBJ1-5	-	TGTGCCAGCACAGAGGGTGGCGGCACTTATCAGCCCCAGCATTTT	CASTEGGGTYQPQHF
TRBV7-9	-	TRBJ1-5	-	TGTGCCAGCAGCTCCCCGGAGGCCCCCCCGCAGCCCCAGCATTTT	CASSSPEAPPQPQHF
TRBV5-6	once	TRBJ1-2	-	TGTGCCAGCAGCCGGACAGTCTCCTATGGCTACACCTTC	CASSRTVSYGYTF
TRBV30	-	TRBJ2-2	TRBD1	TGTGCCTGGGACCAGGGGGCAATGGGGGAGCTGTTTTTT	CAWDQGAMGELFF
TRBV10-3	-	TRBJ1-1	-	TGTGCCATCAGTATAGACATGAACACTGAAGCTTTCTTT	CAISIDMNTEAFF
TRBV5-1	-	TRBJ2-3	-	TGCGCCAGCAGCAACACCGCCAGTGGCACAGATACGCAGTATTTT	CASSNTASGTDTQYF
TRBV4-3	-	TRBJ2-3	-	TGCGCCAGCAGAGGAGGGGGGAGGGCCTCCCCAGATACGCAGTATTTT	CASRGGGRASPDTQYF
TRBV19	once	TRBJ2-7	TRBD2	TGTGCCAGTAGTCCACATTTAGCGGGAGCAGTCTACGAGCAGTACTTC	CASSPHLAGAVYEQYF
TRBV27	-	TRBJ1-2	-	TGTGCCAGCAGTTTATCCACAGGGTATGGCTACACCTTC	CASSLSTGYGYTF
TRBV6-5	once	TRBJ2-7	TRBD1	TGTGCCAGCAGTTATGCACAGGGGGAATACGAGCAGTACTTC	CASSYAQGEYEQYF
TRBV5-6	-	TRBJ2-3	TRBD2	TGTGCCAGCACCAAAGCGGGGGGGCCGGGGGATACGCAGTATTTT	CASTKAGGPGDTQYF
TRBV10-3	-	TRBJ1-2	-	TGTGCCATCAGTGAGAGAGAGGGCGGCTACACCTTC	CAISEREGGYTF
TRBV9	few	TRBJ1-6	TRBD1	TGTGCCAGCAGCATAGAAGGACAGGGTAATTCACCCCTCCACTTT	CASSIEGQGNSPLHF
TRBV6-2/TRBV6-3	-	TRBJ1-5	TRBD1	TGTGCCAGCAGTAGAACCAACAGGGGCGCGGCTCAGCCCCAGCATTTT	CASSRTNRGAAQPQHF
TRBV5-4	-	TRBJ2-2	-	TGTGCCAGCAGCCCACCCCCGGGACAAGCCACCGGGGAGCTGTTTTTT	CASSPPPGQATGELFF
TRBV30	few	TRBJ1-1	-	TGTGCCTGGAGTGCAGGGTGGGCCACTGAAGCTTTCTTT	CAWSAGWATEAFF
TRBV29-1	-	TRBJ1-2	-	TGCAGCGTTGGAACGGGACTTAGCTATGGCTACACCTTC	CSVGTGLSYGYTF